Detailed here is one T cell receptor (beta chain). Since the CDR3 does not end with the conserved phenylalanine or tryptophan, this likely comes from a read error. The CDR3 has 13 residues. The germline V gene has CDR1 SQVTM and CDR2 ANQGSEA. These data originate in a study of tumor and adjacent non-tumor tissue in lung cancer. A modified ARM-PCR protocol with three rounds of nested PCR amplified TCRbeta. Each CDR3 protein gets one entry after TCRdb re-called the multiplex PCR reads with MiXCR. The sample includes tens of thousands of distinct CDR3 sequences, around 60% seen only once; the top ten take roughly 31%. RNA was extracted from bulk tissue without any cell sorting. More than 3 cm separated this lung sample from the edge of the tumor.

The sequencing sample was made of distant non-tumor lung tissue. The chain joins TRBV29-1 to TRBJ1-1; 7 bases match TRBD1. The receptor was isolated from a woman in her seventies with non-small cell lung cancer. CDR3 bases: TGCGGCGTGAAAAAGGGGGCCGACACTGAAGCTTTCTAT. It encodes CGVKKGADTEAFY.